This TCR beta chain stems from a study of cytomegalovirus exposure and HLA in healthy donors. PCR employed 60 Vbeta and 13 Jbeta primers. Sequencing was performed with immunoSEQ multiplex PCR; in TCRdb, only in-frame clones are kept and a portion is missing. In the table there are about 130,000 clones, 75% to 90% of which are singletons. Though probably carrying unrecorded immune exposures, donors were nominally healthy at sampling. This clone was seen once. Its antigen is not identified. Findings of the study overall: Three CMV-associated chains were confirmed in vitro to be specific for CMV antigens. Associated with cytomegalovirus, according to the listing, were 150 to 200 TCR beta chains. It was taken for granted in presence/absence analyses that sequencing depth across donors was roughly uniform.

CDR3 length: 16 amino acids. Unmatched junction bases numbered 10, after V lost 4 bases and J lost 1 base. Sequences were obtained from PBMCs. The source of this sequence is a woman aged 40 to 50 in good health and CMV-seropositive. V usage is TRBV5-3 and J usage is TRBJ2-7; the match to TRBD2 covers 8 bases. TRBV5-3 is an ORF, with its function uncertain. The CDR3 region has the DNA TGTGCCAGAAGCATAAACCGACTAGCGTGGTCCTACGAGCAGTACTTC. This encodes CARSINRLAWSYEQYF.